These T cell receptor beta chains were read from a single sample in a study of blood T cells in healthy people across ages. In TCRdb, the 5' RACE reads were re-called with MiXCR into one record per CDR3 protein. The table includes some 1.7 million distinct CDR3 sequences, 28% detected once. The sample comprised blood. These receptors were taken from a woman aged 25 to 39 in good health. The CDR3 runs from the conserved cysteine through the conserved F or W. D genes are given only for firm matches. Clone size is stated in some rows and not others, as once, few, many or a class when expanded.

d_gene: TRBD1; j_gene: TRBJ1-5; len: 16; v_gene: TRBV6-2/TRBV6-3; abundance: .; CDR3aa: CASSYGQAPGNQPQHF; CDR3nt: TGTGCCAGCAGTTACGGACAGGCCCCCGGCAATCAGCCCCAGCATTTT
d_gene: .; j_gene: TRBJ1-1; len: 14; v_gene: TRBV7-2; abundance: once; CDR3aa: CASSWGNSNTEAFF; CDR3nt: TGTGCCAGCAGCTGGGGAAACTCGAACACTGAAGCTTTCTTT
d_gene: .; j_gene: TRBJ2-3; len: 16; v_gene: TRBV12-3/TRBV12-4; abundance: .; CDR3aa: CASSLRKIAVTDTQYF; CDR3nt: TGTGCCAGCAGTTTAAGGAAGATAGCCGTGACAGATACGCAGTATTTT
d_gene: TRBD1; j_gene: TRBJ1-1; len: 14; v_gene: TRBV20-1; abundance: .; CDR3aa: CSARDGQGSTEAFF; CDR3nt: TGCAGTGCTAGAGATGGACAGGGTTCTACTGAAGCTTTCTTT
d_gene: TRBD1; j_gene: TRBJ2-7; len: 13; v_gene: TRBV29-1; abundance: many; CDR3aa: CSAATGGGYEQYF; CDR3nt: TGCAGCGCCGCGACAGGGGGAGGCTACGAGCAGTACTTC
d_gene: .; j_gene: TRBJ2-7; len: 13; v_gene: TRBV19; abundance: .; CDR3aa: CASSNRVGDEQYF; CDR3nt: TGTGCCAGTAGTAACAGGGTCGGCGACGAGCAGTACTTC
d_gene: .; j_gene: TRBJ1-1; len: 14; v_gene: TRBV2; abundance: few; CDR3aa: CASSEQIMNTEAFF; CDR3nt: TGTGCCAGCAGCGAACAGATCATGAACACTGAAGCTTTCTTT
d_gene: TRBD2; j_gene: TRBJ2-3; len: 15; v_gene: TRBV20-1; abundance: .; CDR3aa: CSASGRGEGTDTQYF; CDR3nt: TGCAGTGCTAGCGGGAGGGGAGAGGGCACAGATACGCAGTATTTT
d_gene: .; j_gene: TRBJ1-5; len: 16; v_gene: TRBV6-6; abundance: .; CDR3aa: CASSYSRAGGNQPQHF; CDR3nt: TGTGCCAGCAGTTACTCTAGGGCAGGGGGCAATCAGCCCCAGCATTTT
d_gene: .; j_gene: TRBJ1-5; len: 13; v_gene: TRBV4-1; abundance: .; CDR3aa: CASSQVGPEAQHF; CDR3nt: TGCGCCAGCAGCCAAGTGGGCCCTGAGGCCCAGCATTTT
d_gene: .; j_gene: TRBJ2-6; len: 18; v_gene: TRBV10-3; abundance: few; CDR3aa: CAISERGGYPSGANVPTF; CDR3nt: TGTGCCATCAGTGAGAGAGGGGGGTATCCCTCTGGGGCCAACGTCCCGACTTTC
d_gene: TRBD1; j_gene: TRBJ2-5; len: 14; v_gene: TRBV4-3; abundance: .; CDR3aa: CASNQGNRGETQYF; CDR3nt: TGCGCCAGCAACCAGGGCAACAGGGGAGAGACCCAGTACTTC
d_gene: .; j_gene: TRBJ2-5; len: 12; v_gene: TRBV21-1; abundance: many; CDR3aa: CASSSLGKTQYF; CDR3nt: TGTGCCAGCAGCTCCCTGGGGAAGACCCAGTACTTC
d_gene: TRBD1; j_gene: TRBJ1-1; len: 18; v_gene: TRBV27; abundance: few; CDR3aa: CASSPKWRRGIVGTEAFF; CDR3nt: TGTGCCAGCAGCCCCAAATGGCGCAGGGGGATTGTTGGCACTGAAGCTTTCTTT
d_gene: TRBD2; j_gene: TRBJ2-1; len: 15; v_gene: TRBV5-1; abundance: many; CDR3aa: CASSLALAGVNEQFF; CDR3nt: TGCGCCAGCAGCTTGGCACTAGCGGGGGTCAATGAGCAGTTCTTC
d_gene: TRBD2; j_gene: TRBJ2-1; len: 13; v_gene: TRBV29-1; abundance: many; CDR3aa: CSAHAGGLNEQFF; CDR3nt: TGCAGCGCCCACGCGGGGGGCCTCAATGAGCAGTTCTTC
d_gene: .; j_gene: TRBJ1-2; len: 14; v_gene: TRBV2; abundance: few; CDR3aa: CASSDKGGPYGYTF; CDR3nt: TGTGCCAGCAGTGATAAGGGAGGACCTTATGGCTACACCTTC
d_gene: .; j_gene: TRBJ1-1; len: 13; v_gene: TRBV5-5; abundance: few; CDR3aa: CASSLPVNTEAFF; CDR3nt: TGTGCCAGCAGCTTGCCGGTGAACACTGAAGCTTTCTTT
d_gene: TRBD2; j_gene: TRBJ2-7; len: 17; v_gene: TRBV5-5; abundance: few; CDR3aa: CASSLPRRLAGVDEQYF; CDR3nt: TGTGCCAGCAGCTTGCCAAGGCGACTAGCGGGAGTGGACGAGCAGTACTTC
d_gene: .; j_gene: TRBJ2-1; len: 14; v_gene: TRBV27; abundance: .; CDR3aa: CASSRSRDYNEQFF; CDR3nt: TGTGCCAGCAGTCGGAGCAGAGACTACAATGAGCAGTTCTTC
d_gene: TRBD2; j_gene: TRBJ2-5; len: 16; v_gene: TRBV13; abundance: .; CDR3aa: CASSSAGTSGSKTQYF; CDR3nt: TGTGCCAGCAGCTCGGCCGGGACTAGCGGGAGTAAGACCCAGTACTTC
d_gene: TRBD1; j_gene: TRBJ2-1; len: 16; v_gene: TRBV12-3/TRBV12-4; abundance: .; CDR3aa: CAIRGGQGGVYNEQFF; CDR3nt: TGTGCCATCAGGGGAGGACAGGGGGGGGTCTACAATGAGCAGTTCTTC
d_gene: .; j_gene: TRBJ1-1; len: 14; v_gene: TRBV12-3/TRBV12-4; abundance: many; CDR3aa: CASSPDGGNTEAFF; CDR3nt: TGTGCCAGCAGTCCGGACGGGGGGAACACTGAAGCTTTCTTT